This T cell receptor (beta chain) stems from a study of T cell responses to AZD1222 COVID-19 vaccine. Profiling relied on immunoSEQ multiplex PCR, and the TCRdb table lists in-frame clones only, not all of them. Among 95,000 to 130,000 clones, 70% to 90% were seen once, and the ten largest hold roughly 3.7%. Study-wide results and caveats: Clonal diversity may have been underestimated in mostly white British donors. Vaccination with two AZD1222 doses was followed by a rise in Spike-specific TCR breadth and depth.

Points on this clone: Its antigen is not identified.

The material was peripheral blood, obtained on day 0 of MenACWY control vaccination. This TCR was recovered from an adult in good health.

The CDR3 DNA reads TGCAGTGCTAGTAGCACAGGCGTAAACAATCAGCCCCAGCATTTT. Its translation is CSASSTGVNNQPQHF. This rearrangement joins TRBV20-1 to TRBJ1-5, with a possible D match to TRBD1 (5 bases). Between the trimmed V and J ends, which lost 3 bases and 3 bases, there was a span of 15 bases. CDR3 length: 15 amino acids. The germline CDR1 and CDR2 sequences are DFQATT and SNEGSKA (reference sequence).